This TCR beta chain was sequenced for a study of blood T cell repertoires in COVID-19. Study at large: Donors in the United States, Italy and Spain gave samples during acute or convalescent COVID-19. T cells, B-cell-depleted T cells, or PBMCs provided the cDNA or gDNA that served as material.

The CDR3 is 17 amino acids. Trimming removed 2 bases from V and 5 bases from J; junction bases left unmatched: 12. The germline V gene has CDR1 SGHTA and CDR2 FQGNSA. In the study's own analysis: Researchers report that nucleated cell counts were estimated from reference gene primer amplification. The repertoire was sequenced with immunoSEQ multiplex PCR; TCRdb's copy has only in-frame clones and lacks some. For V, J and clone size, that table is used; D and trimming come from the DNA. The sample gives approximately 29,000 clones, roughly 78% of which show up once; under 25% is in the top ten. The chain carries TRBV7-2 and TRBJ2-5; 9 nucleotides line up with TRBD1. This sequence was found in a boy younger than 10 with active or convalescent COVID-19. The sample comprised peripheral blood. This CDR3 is CASSLLAPQGAGETQYF. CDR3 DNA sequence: TGTGCCAGCAGCTTATTAGCTCCACAGGGGGCCGGGGAGACCCAGTACTTC. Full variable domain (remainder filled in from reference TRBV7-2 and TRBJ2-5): GAGVSQSPSNKVTEKGKDVELRCDPISGHTALYWYRQSLGQGLEFLIYFQGNSAPDKSGLPSDRFSAERTGGSVSTLTIQRTQQEDSAVYLCASSLLAPQGAGETQYFGPGTRLLVL.